This passage covers 29 T cell receptor beta chains from one sample sequenced in a study of T cells in women clearing cervical HPV infection. TCRdb's copy holds only in-frame clones and misses some; the assay was immunoSEQ multiplex PCR. This sample's table reports approximately 39,000 clones. The sample was blood buffy coat. The receptors were sampled from a woman between 18 and 75 years old with a cervical HPV16 infection that either progressed to CIN3+ or cleared (not recorded which).

A remark on this clone: Read sequence stops 3 residues before the CDR3 end, and the germline J gene provides the missing end. The chain links TRBV10-2 to TRBJ1-2; D is possibly TRBD1 (5 bases). Germline CDR1 is WSHSY and CDR2 is SAAADI. The CDR3 has 14 amino acids. Incomplete CDR3 DNA: TGCGCCAGCAGTGAGCAGGGTGTGGGCCGGGGC. It translates to CASSEQGVGRG. The CDR3 in full is CASSEQGVGRGYTF.

This chain's CDR3 is CASGNRDQPQHF. The CDR3 bases that were read are TGTGCCAGCGGAAACAGGGATCAGCCC. The rearrangement links TRBV11-2 to TRBJ1-5, with D possibly TRBD1 on 6 matching bases. The read ends 3 residues early relative to the CDR3; the germline J gene fills the gap. There are 12 residues in the CDR3. Trimming left V 8 bases short and J 5 bases short, with 10 bases between. Germline loops: CDR1 SGHAT, CDR2 FQNNGV. Together with reference TRBV11-2 and TRBJ1-5, the CDR3 gives the full variable domain: EAGVAQSPRYKIIEKRQSVAFWCNPISGHATLYWYQQILGQGPKLLIQFQNNGVVDDSQLPKDRFSAERLKGVDSTLKIQPAKLEDSAVYLCASGNRDQPQHFGDGTRLSIL.

With respect to this clone: The read falls 3 residues short of the CDR3 end, and the missing part is taken from the germline J gene. The chain recombines TRBV10-1 with TRBJ2-4, with 11 bases fitting TRBD2. This CDR3 spans 15 amino acids. Looked up from germline, CDR1 is WNHNN and CDR2 is SYGVQD (reference sequence). CDR3: CASSEVAGGKETQYF. The sequenced part of the CDR3 DNA is TGCGCCAGCAGTGAGGTAGCGGGGGGGAAGGAGACT.

Remarks on this clone: The read is 3 residues too short to cover the CDR3 end, so that end is filled in from the germline J gene. The V and J genes are TRBV7-3 and TRBJ1-1; no clear D. This CDR3 comprises 14 residues. V lost 5 bases, J lost 7 bases, and 17 bases lay in between. From germline, CDR1 is SGHTA and CDR2 FQGTGA. The CDR3 is CASSPNGGLGEAFF. CDR3 bases read: TGTGCCAGCAGCCCTAACGGAGGGCTGGGTGAA.

Comment on this clone: The CDR3 is cut off 3 residues early in the read; its end comes from the germline J gene. The chain uses TRBV2 and TRBJ1-1; 9 nucleotides match TRBD1. V trimming: 6 bases; J trimming: 5 bases; junction bases outside the gene matches: 10. Germline CDR1 SNHLY, CDR2 FYNNEI. CDR3 size: 15 residues. CDR3 sequence: CASRTYRGQGTEAFF. The covered CDR3 bases are TGTGCCAGCAGGACTTACAGGGGGCAGGGAACTGAA.

On this clone itself: The observed sequence ends 3 residues before the CDR3 terminus, with the missing tail filled in from the germline J gene. V gene TRBV18 combines with J gene TRBJ1-2, with a possible D match to TRBD1 (6 bases). Germline V CDR1 and CDR2: KGHSH, LQKENI. The CDR3 contains 14 residues. The V end was cut by 3 bases, the J end by 0 bases, with 8 bases between. CDR3 bases read: TGTGCCAGCTCACCGGACAGTACTAACTATGGC. This gives the protein CASSPDSTNYG. The CDR3 reads in full as CASSPDSTNYGYTF.

On this clone itself: Read sequence stops 3 residues before the CDR3 end, and the germline J gene provides the missing end. The chain recombines TRBV5-1 with TRBJ2-2; TRBD1 might be the D (6 bases). Germline CDR1 SGHRS, CDR2 YFSETQ. The CDR3 extends over 16 amino acids. The V end was cut by 4 bases, the J end by 2 bases, with 15 bases between. CDR3 DNA (partial): TGCGCCAGCAGCCGTTCCGGACAGAGCAACACCGGGGAG. Protein: CASSRSGQSNTGE. The CDR3, in full, reads CASSRSGQSNTGELFF.

As to this clone: Read data end 3 residues before the CDR3 end; the end is taken from the germline J gene. The gene calls are TRBV14 and TRBJ2-1; TRBD1 agrees at 7 bases. Germline CDR1 is SGHDN and CDR2 is FVKESK. The CDR3 length is 16 residues. After removal of 3 bases from V and 0 bases from J, the junction contained 5 bases not matched to a gene. Incomplete CDR3 DNA: TGTGCCAGCAGCCACCGACAGGGTTTCTCCTACAATGAG. Translating gives CASSHRQGFSYNE. The entire CDR3 protein is CASSHRQGFSYNEQFF. Looking up the rest from reference TRBV14 and TRBJ2-1 gives the full variable domain: EAGVTQFPSHSVIEKGQTVTLRCDPISGHDNLYWYRRVMGKEIKFLLHFVKESKQDESGMPNNRFLAERTGGTYSTLKVQPAELEDSGVYFCASSHRQGFSYNEQFFGPGTRLTVL.

Concerning this clone itself: The read comes to an end 3 residues before the CDR3 does, leaving the germline J gene to fill in the end. V is TRBV5-6 and J is TRBJ2-3, with 10 bases that match TRBD2. The trim removed 4 bases at V and 4 bases at J, leaving 6 bases unmatched. Germline V CDR1 and CDR2: SGHDT, YYEEEE. This CDR3 has 15 residues. The CDR3 here is CASSLRTSGADTQYF. Partial CDR3 DNA: TGTGCCAGCAGCCTGAGGACTAGCGGTGCAGATACG. Full variable domain (remainder filled in from reference TRBV5-6 and TRBJ2-3): DAGVTQSPTHLIKTRGQQVTLRCSPKSGHDTVSWYQQALGQGPQFIFQYYEEEERQRGNFPDRFSGHQFPNYSSELNVNALLLGDSALYLCASSLRTSGADTQYFGPGTRLTVL.

A word on this clone: The read finishes 3 residues shy of the CDR3 end, and the germline J gene is used to complete it. Other DNA sequences in this sample translate to the same CDR3. V usage is TRBV7-8 and J usage is TRBJ1-3; D is perhaps TRBD1 (5 bases). The CDR3 covers 12 residues. Germline V gene sequence: CDR1 SGHVS, CDR2 FQNEAQ. Incomplete CDR3 DNA: TGTGCCAGCAGCGCACGCAGGGAAGTA. This codes for CASSARREV. The whole CDR3 reads CASSARREVIYF.

CDR3 loop: CASSLVAGGDTQYF. The covered CDR3 bases are TGCGCCAGCAGCTTGGTAGCCGGGGGGGATACG. V and J are TRBV5-1 and TRBJ2-3; 7 bases are shared with TRBD2. Read data end 3 residues before the CDR3 end; the end is taken from the germline J gene. V lost 0 bases, J lost 6 bases, and 4 bases stayed unmatched. CDR3 length: 14 amino acids. The germline V gene has CDR1 SGHRS and CDR2 YFSETQ. Full variable domain (outside the CDR3, taken from reference TRBV5-1 and TRBJ2-3): KAGVTQTPRYLIKTRGQQVTLSCSPISGHRSVSWYQQTPGQGLQFLFEYFSETQRNKGNFPGRFSGRQFSNSRSEMNVSTLELGDSALYLCASSLVAGGDTQYFGPGTRLTVL.

Comments on this clone: The CDR3 goes on 3 residues after the read ends, and that part is filled in from the germline J gene. The chain uses TRBV20-1 and TRBJ2-1; 7 nucleotides match TRBD1. Germline V gene sequence: CDR1 DFQATT, CDR2 SNEGSKA (reference sequence). J lost 3 bases, V lost 2 bases, and 4 bases had no gene match. CDR3 length: 14 amino acids. The part of the CDR3 DNA that was read is TGCAGTGCTAGAACTACAGGGGACTACAATGAG. This codes for CSARTTGDYNE. The full CDR3 protein reads CSARTTGDYNEQFF.

This chain's CDR3 is CASSQIALLNNEQFF. The covered CDR3 bases are TGTGCCAGCAGCCAAATAGCCTTGTTGAACAATGAG. The chain carries TRBV11-1 and TRBJ2-1; D is unresolved. The sequenced fragment ends 3 residues before the CDR3 boundary, so the rest is inferred from the germline J gene. The ends were cut back, 5 bases at V and 5 bases at J, with 16 bases in the middle. In germline, CDR1 is SGHAT, CDR2 FQDESV (reference sequence). The CDR3 loop spans 15 amino acids.

Comments on this clone: The read halts 3 residues ahead of the CDR3 end, with the missing end drawn from the germline J gene. V and J are TRBV5-4 and TRBJ2-7; TRBD1 matches 9 bases. V shed 0 bases and J 4 bases; nucleotides not matched to a gene: 5. This CDR3 has 15 residues. Germline V gene sequence: CDR1 SGHNT, CDR2 YYREEE (reference sequence). The CDR3 DNA, read in part, is TGTGCCAGCAGCTTGGTAACACAGGGGGCTTACGAG. Translated: CASSLVTQGAYE. The CDR3 in its entirety is CASSLVTQGAYEQYF.

On this clone: The read ends 3 residues before the CDR3 terminus; that terminus is restored from the germline J gene. The chain couples TRBV14 to TRBJ2-2; D gene uncertain. The V gene's germline CDR1 is SGHDN and CDR2 FVKESK. The CDR3 consists of 15 residues. The CDR3 sequence: CASSQGLATNEKLFF. Partial CDR3 DNA: TGTGCCAGCAGCCAAGGCCTTGCAACTAATGAAAAG. Complete variable domain (other parts from reference TRBV14 and TRBJ2-2): EAGVTQFPSHSVIEKGQTVTLRCDPISGHDNLYWYRRVMGKEIKFLLHFVKESKQDESGMPNNRFLAERTGGTYSTLKVQPAELEDSGVYFCASSQGLATNEKLFFGEGSRLTVL.

Details on this clone: Read coverage stops 3 residues before the CDR3 terminus; the germline J gene supplies the remainder. This same CDR3 is encoded by further DNA sequences in the sample. The chain has TRBV11-1 and TRBJ2-2; TRBD1 aligns across 9 bases. Unmatched junction bases numbered 5, after V lost 5 bases and J lost 7 bases. The length of the CDR3 is 14 residues. Germline-derived CDR1 and CDR2 are SGHAT and FQDESV (reference sequence). This CDR3 is CASSLGQGLGELFF. The sequenced CDR3 bases are TGTGCCAGCAGCCTGGGACAGGGACTCGGGGAG.

Comments on this clone: The CDR3 is cut off 3 residues early in the read; its end comes from the germline J gene. The V and J genes are TRBV18 and TRBJ2-3, with 9 bases fitting TRBD2. The CDR3 is 16 amino acids. Germline CDR1 reads KGHSH; CDR2 reads LQKENI. J was trimmed by 3 bases and V by 0 bases; bases with no gene match: 4. CDR3 bases read: TGTGCCAGCTCACCACCGCAAGCGGGGGGTACAGATACG. Translation gives CASSPPQAGGTDT. From start to end, the CDR3 is CASSPPQAGGTDTQYF. Using reference TRBV18 and TRBJ2-3 for the parts outside the CDR3, the full variable domain is NAGVMQNPRHLVRRRGQEARLRCSPMKGHSHVYWYRQLPEEGLKFMVYLQKENIIDESGMPKERFSAEFPKEGPSILRIQQVVRGDSAAYFCASSPPQAGGTDTQYFGPGTRLTVL.

Concerning this clone itself: The read finishes 3 residues shy of the CDR3 end, and the germline J gene is used to complete it. This chain uses TRBV18 with TRBJ1-1, with D maybe TRBD1 (6 bases). This CDR3 has 14 residues. Germline values: CDR1 KGHSH, CDR2 LQKENI. The CDR3 protein is CASSPGQQEETAFF. The CDR3 bases that were read are TGTGCCAGCTCACCGGGACAACAAGAAGAGACA.

Worth noting for this clone: The read ends 3 residues before the CDR3 terminus; that terminus is restored from the germline J gene. The chain uses TRBV7-9 and TRBJ2-5; the match to TRBD2 covers 10 bases. J lost 0 bases, V lost 8 bases, and 3 bases had no gene match. This CDR3 spans 14 amino acids. The germline gives CDR1 SEHNR, CDR2 FQNEAQ (reference sequence). Here the CDR3 reads CASGLAGDQETQYF. The CDR3 bases that were read are TGTGCCAGCGGGCTAGCGGGGGACCAAGAGACC.

On this clone itself: The sequence runs out 3 residues before the end of the CDR3; the remainder is reconstructed from the germline J gene. The chain links TRBV18 to TRBJ1-1, with 9 bases identical to TRBD1. Germline-derived CDR1 and CDR2 are KGHSH and LQKENI. The V and J ends lost 4 bases and 5 bases, in that order; junction bases with no gene match: 8. The CDR3 totals 15 residues. CDR3 DNA (partial): TGTGCCAGCTCACTCAACAGGGGGCGCGGGACTGAA. This gives the protein CASSLNRGRGTE. The CDR3, in full, reads CASSLNRGRGTEAFF.

In regard to this clone: The CDR3 end is not reached by the read, which stops 3 residues before it; the germline J gene fills it in. Other DNA sequences in the sample encode the same CDR3. This chain uses TRBV2 with TRBJ1-3; a possible D gene is TRBD1 (5 bases). The CDR3 is made up of 14 amino acids. V was shortened by 2 bases and J by 1 base, with 6 bases between the two germline ends. Germline lookup yields CDR1 SNHLY and CDR2 FYNNEI. The CDR3: CASSERGSGNTIYF. The sequenced CDR3 bases are TGTGCCAGCAGTGAACGGGGGTCTGGAAACACC.

As concerns this clone: The CDR3 end falls 3 residues outside the read, so it is completed with the germline J gene. The chain couples TRBV20-1 to TRBJ1-5, with D unclear. CDR1 and CDR2 (germline): DFQATT, SNEGSKA (reference sequence). Between the trimmed V and J ends, which lost 4 bases and 2 bases, there was a span of 6 bases. This CDR3 has 12 residues. Incomplete CDR3 DNA: TGCAGTGCTATTCCCGGCAATCAGCCC. This translates into CSAIPGNQP. The whole CDR3 protein is CSAIPGNQPQHF.

As for this clone: The missing CDR3 end, 3 residues past where the read stops, is filled in from the germline J gene. V gene TRBV18 combines with J gene TRBJ2-2, with D unresolved. Germline V gives CDR1 KGHSH, CDR2 LQKENI. CDR3 length: 16 amino acids. The CDR3 bases that were read are TGTGCCAGCTCACCACCGAACGGCGCAACTAATGAAAAG. The encoded protein is CASSPPNGATNEK. The entire CDR3 reads CASSPPNGATNEKLFF. The full variable domain, rest sourced from reference TRBV18 and TRBJ2-2, is NAGVMQNPRHLVRRRGQEARLRCSPMKGHSHVYWYRQLPEEGLKFMVYLQKENIIDESGMPKERFSAEFPKEGPSILRIQQVVRGDSAAYFCASSPPNGATNEKLFFGEGSRLTVL.

Details on this clone: The CDR3 end is not reached by the read, which stops 3 residues before it; the germline J gene fills it in. V gene TRBV7-2 combines with J gene TRBJ2-3; D may be TRBD2 (5 bases). Per germline, CDR1 SGHTA and CDR2 FQGNSA. This CDR3 contains 14 residues. CDR3 loop: CASSPEGGWETQYF. CDR3 bases read: TGTGCCAGCAGCCCGGAAGGCGGGTGGGAGACG.

Notes on this clone: The read stops 3 residues short of the end of the CDR3; the missing end is completed from the germline J gene. The gene calls are TRBV20-1 and TRBJ2-2, with a tentative D call TRBD1 (5 bases). V was cut by 4 bases and J by 2 bases, with 8 bases left in between. CDR1 is DFQATT, CDR2 SNEGSKA, per germline (reference sequence). The CDR3 runs to 13 residues. The CDR3 is CSATDSNTGELFF. CDR3 DNA (partial): TGCAGTGCTACCGACAGTAACACCGGGGAG.

A word on this clone: The CDR3 end lies 3 residues beyond the end of the read and is filled in from the germline J gene. The chain combines TRBV19 with TRBJ2-1; D is perhaps TRBD1 (6 bases). V was clipped by 9 bases and J by 5 bases, with 14 bases between them. The CDR3 has 13 amino acids. Germline assignment: CDR1 LNHDA and CDR2 SQIVND (reference sequence). CDR3 amino acids: CARLRDTHNEQFF. The sequenced CDR3 bases are TGTGCCAGACTCCGGGACACTCACAATGAG.

The DNA read from the CDR3 is TGTGCCAGCAGCTTATGGGACAAGCTGAACACTGAA. Translated, it gives CASSLWDKLNTE. The CDR3 in its entirety is CASSLWDKLNTEAFF. The chain has TRBV7-9 and TRBJ1-1, with a weak D call TRBD1 (6 bases). Sequencing ends 3 residues short of the CDR3 end; the germline J gene provides the rest. The V and J ends lost 2 bases and 0 bases respectively, with 10 bases between them. The CDR3 sequence is 15 residues long. Germline lookup yields CDR1 SEHNR and CDR2 FQNEAQ (reference sequence). The full variable domain, in which reference TRBV7-9 and TRBJ1-1 provide the parts outside the CDR3, is DTGVSQNPRHKITKRGQNVTFRCDPISEHNRLYWYRQTLGQGPEFLTYFQNEAQLEKSRLLSDRFSAERPKGSFSTLEIQRTEQGDSAMYLCASSLWDKLNTEAFFGQGTRLTVV.

Remarks on this clone: The CDR3 end falls 3 residues outside the read, so it is completed with the germline J gene. The chain carries TRBV10-3 and TRBJ1-2, with D perhaps matching TRBD1 (5 bases). V was clipped by 0 bases and J by 2 bases, with 13 bases between them. The germline V gene encodes CDR1 ENHRY and CDR2 SYGVKD. The CDR3 has 16 residues. CDR3 amino acids: CAISESTTRGNYGYTF. The covered CDR3 bases are TGTGCCATCAGTGAGTCCACAACCCGGGGGAACTATGGC.

A remark on this clone: The missing CDR3 end, 3 residues past where the read stops, is filled in from the germline J gene. This chain connects TRBV6-2 or TRBV6-3 to TRBJ2-4, with 9 bases that match TRBD1. Germline V gene data show CDR1 as MNHEY and CDR2 as SVGEGT. The CDR3 loop spans 13 amino acids. CDR3 bases read: TGTGCCAGCAGTCCGGGACAGGGCCTTGGT. It yields the protein CASSPGQGLG. The full CDR3 reads CASSPGQGLGQYF.